This T cell receptor (beta chain) was obtained from a study of OX40 agonist ivuxolimab in advanced cancers. Study at large: Checkpoint inhibitors had been given previously to approximately 41% of patients.

The CDR3 runs to 15 residues. V lost 6 bases and J lost 5, with 16 bases in between. Germline CDR1 is MDHEN and CDR2 is SYDVKM. Libraries were prepared by immunoSEQ multiplex PCR; TCRdb keeps only in-frame clonotypes and omits some of them. The sample has approximately 84,000 clones, approximately 89% seen once. This clone appeared once. Antigen: not known. Patients with autoimmune history or systemic immunosuppression were excluded. Study-wide findings and caveats: CD4+ and CD8+ T cells in blood underwent clonal expansion by week 6 at 0.1 to 3.0 mg/kg. The investigators did not determine what antigen specificity the expanded peripheral T cells had.

This receptor was taken from an adult with an advanced solid tumor such as melanoma, head and neck, liver or kidney cancer. The chain links TRBV28 to TRBJ1-4; the D gene is possibly TRBD1 (6 bases). The sample consisted of CD4+ or CD8+ T cells sorted from blood, taken in a trial of the OX40 agonist ivuxolimab. CDR3 DNA: TGTGCCAGCAGGACTGCCGGGACACCGAATGAAAAACTGTTTTTT. Translation gives CASRTAGTPNEKLFF.